These 4 T cell receptor beta chains were sequenced from one sample in a study of beta chain features in type 1 diabetes. cDNA synthesis used the whole RNA isolate, giving expressed TCRB sequences. Method: immunoSEQ multiplex PCR; TCRdb's copy keeps in-frame clones and lacks some. The sample yields 130,000 or so clones, around a tenth seen once. The sample consisted of central memory CD4+ T cells from blood. These receptors were collected from a woman between 40 and 50 years old in good health.

This chain's CDR3 is CASSQEGLADNEQFF. CDR3 nucleotides: TGCGCCAGCAGCCAGGAAGGACTAGCGGACAATGAGCAGTTCTTC. The chain is built from TRBV4-1 and TRBJ2-1, with 10 bases aligning to TRBD2. CDR3 length: 15 amino acids. Germline V gene lookup returns CDR1 MGHRA and CDR2 YSYEKL. With 3 bases clipped from V and 5 bases from J, the junction kept 4 bases outside the gene matches.

The genes are TRBV5-1 and TRBJ2-7, with D possibly TRBD2 on 6 matching bases. Germline V gene sequence: CDR1 SGHRS, CDR2 YFSETQ. Trimming pared 0 bases from V and 2 bases from J, leaving 15 bases between. The CDR3 length is 16 residues. CDR3 nucleotides: TGCGCCAGCAGCTTGGGGGCAGGCGGGGTTACCTACGAGCAGTACTTC. This translates into CASSLGAGGVTYEQYF.

J is TRBJ1-1 and V is TRBV11-3; D is ambiguous. This CDR3 spans 13 amino acids. Deletions cut 5 bases from V and 5 bases from J, with 12 bases between. CDR1 is SGHNT and CDR2 is YENEEA in the germline V gene. The CDR3 DNA reads TGTGCCAGCAGCCCGACCCCGAGGACTGAAGCTTTCTTT. It specifies CASSPTPRTEAFF.

The gene calls are TRBV19 and TRBJ1-5, with 7 nucleotides matching TRBD1. CDR1 LNHDA and CDR2 SQIVND come from the germline V gene (reference sequence). J gave up 3 bases and V 4 bases, and 6 bases lay outside the gene matches. This CDR3 is 15 amino acids long. The CDR3 region is CASSKGQSSNQPQHF. Here the CDR3 DNA reads TGTGCCAGTAGTAAGGGACAGAGCTCCAATCAGCCCCAGCATTTT. Complete variable domain (other parts from reference TRBV19 and TRBJ1-5): DGGITQSPKYLFRKEGQNVTLSCEQNLNHDAMYWYRQDPGQGLRLIYYSQIVNDFQKGDIAEGYSVSREKKESFPLTVTSAQKNPTAFYLCASSKGQSSNQPQHFGDGTRLSIL.